This record concerns one T cell receptor beta chain sequence. The clone's antigen remains unknown. Base qualities are not recorded, but no much larger clone differs from it by a single base. V ends up 4 bases short and J 4 bases short, with an unmatched junction base count of 13. Including the terminal cysteine and phenylalanine, the CDR3 comprises 17 residues. Of the read, only the CDR3 DNA is kept; its 51 bases are in frame from base 1. The germline V gene sets CDR1 to SGHRS and CDR2 to YFSETQ. This entry is derived from a study of STAT5B mutations in CD4+ large granular lymphocyte leukemia (dated 2022 in TCRdb). About the investigation overall: Among the healthy controls, the CDR3 'QG' motif was associated with a particular HLA allele. The TCRbeta repertoires of CD4+ T-cell large granular lymphocyte leukemia patients were compared with the TCRbeta repertoires of healthy blood donors. The purity of purified fractions was confirmed by flow cytometry on FACSCanto II or FACSVerse to exceed 95% among lymphocytes. Points the paper makes about the study in general: Main leukemic clonotypes were private to each patient, although roughly 25% appeared at low frequency in other patients' non-leukemic repertoires. Greater clonality appeared to be present in CD4-sorted patient repertoires than in healthy CD4+ repertoires, and the difference was retained after the putative leukemic clones were removed. TRBV06-family usage was enriched among the top patient clones (8/27) compared with healthy controls (2/35). Data were not HLA-matched; higher clonality in CD4+ versus CD8+ T-LGLL could reflect the relatively small sample size.

TCRbeta rearrangements were sequenced from genomic DNA using the immunoSEQ assay at survey resolution. Per the authors' processing: In the TCR sequencing data, the lowest productive clonotype frequency that could be detected was 2.59 x 10-5. Only productive TCRbeta rearrangements, defined as complete and in-frame sequences, were included in the analyses. Clonality for each sample was calculated as Simpson clonality in the immunoSEQ Analyzer version 3.0. Clones were binned by frequency as very rare, small, medium, large (1-20%) or hyperexpanded (>20%). Generation probabilities were estimated with OLGA 1.2.3, V-gene circos plots were made with VDJtools, specificities were looked up in VDJdb, and CDR3 motifs were identified with GLIPH. TCRdb mirrors the immuneACCESS table, restricted to in-frame sequences. Some clones are absent from its copies; in checked studies, under half trace to an unresolved V gene, and the reason for the others is unknown. Clone size and the V and J calls come from that table; the DNA yielded D and trimming. This sample comprises tens of thousands of clones, roughly 77% of them detected only once. Approximately 3% of the sample lies in the top ten.

The healthy controls were 37 blood donors, and the buffy coats of these donors were supplied by the Finnish Red Cross blood service. All TCR-sequenced material derived from peripheral blood: patient blood samples and healthy donor buffy coats. Ficoll-Hypaque gradient centrifugation was used to isolate peripheral blood mononuclear cells. CD4+ cells were magnetically purified from the buffy coats of healthy controls. The Gentra Puregene Cell and Tissue kit was used to extract genomic DNA, and a Qubit 2.0 fluorometer was used to measure the amount of genomic DNA. Sequenced: CD4+ T cells from blood buffy coats. This receptor was taken from a human donor in good health. The receptor chain draws on TRBV5-1 and TRBJ2-7; 11 middle bases align to TRBD1. Read as DNA, the sequence is TGCGCCAGCAGCGAGGGGACAGGGGGGGTTGTTCGATACGAGCAGTACTTC. Its protein is CASSEGTGGVVRYEQYF.